This T cell receptor (beta chain) was observed in a study of blood T cell repertoires in COVID-19. In the original workflow: Amplifying reference gene primers gave estimates of nucleated cell counts. The method was immunoSEQ multiplex PCR; TCRdb's version includes in-frame clones alone and lacks a portion of them. That table is the source of V, J and clone size, and D and trimming were worked out from the DNA. The sample holds around 99,000 clones, over 75% seen once. V shed 0 bases and J shed 0 bases, with 5 bases lying between them. The length of the CDR3 is 14 residues. CDR1 is LNHDA and CDR2 is SQIVND in the germline V gene (reference sequence).

What was sequenced was peripheral blood. This receptor was obtained from a woman between 45 and 65 years old with acute or convalescent COVID-19. V is TRBV19 and J is TRBJ1-1; no clear D. CDR3: CASSIDRLNTEAFF. In DNA, the CDR3 is TGTGCCAGTAGTATAGACAGATTGAACACTGAAGCTTTCTTT.